This T cell receptor (beta chain) originates from a study of blood T cell repertoires in COVID-19. Overall study: Acute-phase and convalescent COVID-19 samples originated in the United States, Italy and Spain. PBMCs, B-cell-depleted T cells, or T cells provided the cDNA or gDNA that made up the material.

The CDR3 totals 12 residues. Germline lookup yields CDR1 SQVTM and CDR2 ANQGSEA. Losses at the gene ends were 3 bases for V and 5 bases for J; bases not matched to a gene: 3. Authors' processing steps: The authors estimated nucleated cell counts from reference gene primer amplification. Sequenced by immunoSEQ multiplex PCR; TCRdb stores in-frame clones only, minus some. V, J and clone size are taken as reported in that table, and D and trimming were inferred from the DNA itself. The sample consists of about 69,000 clones, approximately 78% of them appearing once. V and J are TRBV29-1 and TRBJ1-2, with 7 bases identical to TRBD1. Sequences were obtained from peripheral blood. This receptor was taken from an elderly woman with acute or convalescent COVID-19. The DNA for the CDR3 is TGCAGCGTTGAGACAGGGATATATGGCTACACCTTC. It yields the protein CSVETGIYGYTF.